This T cell receptor beta chain emerged from a study of T cell responses to AZD1222 COVID-19 vaccine. Study-wide results and limits: Donor demographics were predominantly white British with a female majority; clonal diversity may be underestimated. Unmutated variant regions reportedly attract nearly half of all spike-specific TCRs. A rise in Spike-specific TCR breadth and depth followed two AZD1222 doses.

Of note for this clone: The target antigen is unknown.

Sequenced by immunoSEQ multiplex PCR; TCRdb stores in-frame clones only, minus some. In the table there are under 200,000 clones, 92% of which are singletons. Specimen: peripheral blood, collected 28 days after the second AZD1222 dose. The clonotype comes from an adult who received the AZD1222 COVID-19 vaccine.

The CDR3 nucleotides are TGCAGCGTTGATTGGGGGACAGACGGCTACACCTTC. Protein product: CSVDWGTDGYTF. The V call is TRBV29-1, the J call TRBJ1-2; 7 nucleotides match TRBD1. CDR3 length equals 12 residues. Germline CDR1 and CDR2: SQVTM and ANQGSEA. V lost 3 bases, J lost 8 bases, and 6 bases stayed unmatched.